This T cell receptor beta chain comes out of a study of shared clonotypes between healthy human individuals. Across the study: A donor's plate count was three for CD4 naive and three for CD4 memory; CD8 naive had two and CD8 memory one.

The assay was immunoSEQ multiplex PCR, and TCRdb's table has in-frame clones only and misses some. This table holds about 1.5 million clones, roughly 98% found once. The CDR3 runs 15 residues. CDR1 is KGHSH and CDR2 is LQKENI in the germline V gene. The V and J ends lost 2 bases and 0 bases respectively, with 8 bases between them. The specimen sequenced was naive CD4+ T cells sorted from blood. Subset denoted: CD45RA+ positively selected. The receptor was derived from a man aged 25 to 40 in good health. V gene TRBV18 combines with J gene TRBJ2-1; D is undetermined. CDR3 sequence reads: CASSPTVASYNEQFF. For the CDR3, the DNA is TGTGCCAGCTCACCAACGGTGGCCTCCTACAATGAGCAGTTCTTC.